These T cell receptor beta chains were read from a single sample in a study of cytomegalovirus exposure and HLA in healthy donors. TCRdb keeps only in-frame clones here, not all; method: immunoSEQ multiplex PCR. The table includes about 120,000 clones, roughly 90% detected once. Sequences were obtained from PBMCs. All receptors derive from a woman aged 18-29 years in good health and CMV-seronegative. Each CDR3 is given with its conserved first and last residue. D genes are given only for firm matches.

V gene: TRBV18
J gene: TRBJ2-5
D gene: .
CDR3 protein: CASSPPRSYQETQYF

V gene: TRBV5-1
J gene: TRBJ2-1
D gene: .
CDR3 protein: CASSLSLGAGIFNEQFF

V gene: TRBV7-8
J gene: TRBJ1-1
D gene: .
CDR3 protein: CASSFDSLNTEAFF

V gene: TRBV2
J gene: TRBJ1-1
D gene: .
CDR3 protein: CASTSGLKNTEAFF

V gene: TRBV29-1
J gene: TRBJ2-1
D gene: .
CDR3 protein: CSVEIGWGVPSSYNEQFF

V gene: TRBV19
J gene: TRBJ1-6
D gene: .
CDR3 protein: CASREIVRSYNSPLHF

V gene: TRBV7-9
J gene: TRBJ2-2
D gene: TRBD2
CDR3 protein: CASSLSSGRAGTGELFF

V gene: TRBV2
J gene: TRBJ2-2
D gene: TRBD2
CDR3 protein: CASTRGESTGELFF

V gene: TRBV5-1
J gene: TRBJ1-4
D gene: .
CDR3 protein: CASSLDGPATNEKLFF

V gene: TRBV28
J gene: TRBJ1-2
D gene: .
CDR3 protein: CASSLGNFDGYTF

V gene: TRBV30
J gene: TRBJ1-3
D gene: .
CDR3 protein: CAWSVLGRTSSGNTIYF

V gene: TRBV11-2
J gene: TRBJ1-1
D gene: .
CDR3 protein: CATQLGGNTEAFF

V gene: TRBV19
J gene: TRBJ1-1
D gene: TRBD1
CDR3 protein: CASSLGQGRTEAFF

V gene: TRBV5-1
J gene: TRBJ2-3
D gene: .
CDR3 protein: CASAGASTDTQYF

V gene: TRBV5-1
J gene: TRBJ1-4
D gene: .
CDR3 protein: CASSLGQFGEKLFF

V gene: TRBV6-6
J gene: TRBJ2-5
D gene: .
CDR3 protein: CASSYSGGGETQYF

V gene: TRBV2
J gene: TRBJ2-1
D gene: TRBD2
CDR3 protein: CASLLREGLVNEQFF

V gene: TRBV7-9
J gene: TRBJ1-4
D gene: .
CDR3 protein: CASSLAQIRDSYEKLFF

V gene: TRBV7-2
J gene: TRBJ1-1
D gene: TRBD1
CDR3 protein: CASSSTGTGVKGTEAFF

V gene: TRBV27
J gene: TRBJ2-6
D gene: .
CDR3 protein: CASSLRPEAGANVLTF

V gene: TRBV6-5
J gene: TRBJ2-7
D gene: .
CDR3 protein: CASTAGPEQYF

V gene: TRBV12-5
J gene: TRBJ1-1
D gene: TRBD1
CDR3 protein: CASGLVPGQGLGTEAFF

V gene: TRBV30
J gene: TRBJ1-1
D gene: .
CDR3 protein: CAWSVSRQGEAFF

V gene: TRBV28
J gene: TRBJ2-1
D gene: TRBD2
CDR3 protein: CASSLAGGPDSEQFF

V gene: TRBV19
J gene: TRBJ2-6
D gene: .
CDR3 protein: CASSHPARDSGANVLTF

V gene: TRBV6-6
J gene: TRBJ2-1
D gene: .
CDR3 protein: CASSYSVSYNEQFF

V gene: TRBV23-1
J gene: TRBJ2-7
D gene: TRBD1
CDR3 protein: CASSQYGTENSYEQYF

V gene: TRBV19
J gene: TRBJ1-5
D gene: TRBD1
CDR3 protein: CASSTDRSGNQPQHF

V gene: TRBV7-9
J gene: TRBJ2-5
D gene: TRBD2
CDR3 protein: CASSQIAGRSETQYF

V gene: TRBV7-6
J gene: TRBJ2-5
D gene: .
CDR3 protein: CASSFTQRSAQETQYF

V gene: TRBV6-1
J gene: TRBJ1-1
D gene: TRBD1
CDR3 protein: CASSFGQGEAFF

V gene: TRBV5-1
J gene: TRBJ1-1
D gene: TRBD1
CDR3 protein: CASSLWGGGDRDTEAFF

V gene: TRBV30
J gene: TRBJ2-3
D gene: .
CDR3 protein: CAWTSTDTQYF

V gene: TRBV30
J gene: TRBJ2-1
D gene: TRBD2
CDR3 protein: CAWGFGGMEQFF

V gene: TRBV9
J gene: TRBJ1-2
D gene: .
CDR3 protein: CASSPPGRPNYGYTF

V gene: TRBV18
J gene: TRBJ2-1
D gene: .
CDR3 protein: CASSPPLLSSMDEQFF

V gene: TRBV5-1
J gene: TRBJ1-1
D gene: .
CDR3 protein: CASSSGHRNTEAFF

V gene: TRBV27
J gene: TRBJ2-7
D gene: TRBD2
CDR3 protein: CASSARPPIAGGPREQYF

V gene: TRBV25-1
J gene: TRBJ1-5
D gene: .
CDR3 protein: CASSESANQPQHF

V gene: TRBV6-1
J gene: TRBJ1-2
D gene: .
CDR3 protein: CASSLKGSRDYGYTF

V gene: TRBV27
J gene: TRBJ2-7
D gene: .
CDR3 protein: CASSWGDGNSYEQYF

V gene: TRBV28
J gene: TRBJ1-4
D gene: TRBD1
CDR3 protein: CASSLPPGQANEKLFF

V gene: TRBV5-4
J gene: TRBJ2-2
D gene: .
CDR3 protein: CASSAQSGANTGELFF

V gene: TRBV29-1
J gene: TRBJ1-4
D gene: .
CDR3 protein: CSVGDEKLFF

V gene: TRBV29-1
J gene: TRBJ2-2
D gene: TRBD1
CDR3 protein: CSAGDRFTGELFF

V gene: TRBV7-3
J gene: TRBJ2-1
D gene: .
CDR3 protein: CASSLEGGTGNEQFF

V gene: TRBV13
J gene: TRBJ1-1
D gene: TRBD1
CDR3 protein: CASSPDRGPMNTEAFF

V gene: TRBV27
J gene: TRBJ1-1
D gene: .
CDR3 protein: CASSLHGGTRVNTEAFF

V gene: TRBV5-6
J gene: TRBJ1-1
D gene: .
CDR3 protein: CASRAWGGATEAFF

V gene: TRBV30
J gene: TRBJ2-5
D gene: TRBD2
CDR3 protein: CAWSGLGLAAGETQYF

V gene: TRBV5-6
J gene: TRBJ2-7
D gene: .
CDR3 protein: CASSWAPGEGQYF

V gene: TRBV2
J gene: TRBJ1-2
D gene: .
CDR3 protein: CASSELGTSYGYTF

V gene: TRBV11-2
J gene: TRBJ2-7
D gene: .
CDR3 protein: CASSQDRNSYEQYF

V gene: TRBV30
J gene: TRBJ1-1
D gene: TRBD1
CDR3 protein: CAWRTNPWTGGEAFF

V gene: TRBV5-6
J gene: TRBJ1-4
D gene: TRBD1
CDR3 protein: CASSRGQGAEKLFF

V gene: TRBV7-9
J gene: TRBJ2-2
D gene: TRBD1
CDR3 protein: CASSPTGINTGELFF

V gene: TRBV7-8
J gene: TRBJ2-7
D gene: .
CDR3 protein: CASSWGLSHYEQYF